The present T cell receptor beta chain was sequenced within a study of neoadjuvant anti-PD-1 for oral cavity cancer (TCRdb year 2021). Context from the whole study: Patients mostly received three to four biweekly doses of nivolumab at 3 mg/kg before curative-intent surgical resection. Under RECIST 1.1, patients with complete response, partial response or stable disease were classed as responders, and patients with progression were classed as non-responders. A fourth nivolumab dose was given around day 43 to patients without progression, and definitive surgical resection was performed in those patients on days 50-56. A roughly 30% response rate was observed in the parent correlative cohort, in which over nine patients were included. Results and caveats for the whole study, not just this receptor: A higher pretreatment blood Treg/Th17 ratio correlated with both higher pretreatment blood TCRbeta clonality and lower post-treatment tumor TCRbeta clonality. After neoadjuvant nivolumab, non-responders showed significantly higher T cell clonality (Gini index) in PBMCs than responders did. The TCR analyses had only a few patients in each response group, and the authors called for validation in larger cohorts.

For deep sequencing, each PBMC sample was run in six replicates, with libraries mostly built from approximately 0.45 ug of input genomic DNA. TCRbeta libraries were prepared with the immunoSEQ hsTCRbeta kit according to the manufacturer's instructions. The finished libraries were brought together in one pool at 2.5 to 3.5 nM, which was then read using an Illumina NovaSeq 6000 S4 flow cell. On the authors' methods: The immunoSEQ Analyzer handled quality control and preprocessing of the raw data. The analysis was limited to productive rearrangements, and each clonotype was defined by a unique CDR3 amino acid sequence. Repertoire clonality was estimated as the Gini-Simpson index, which was calculated using the R package tcR. Student's t test was used to compare Gini indices, while Pearson correlation assessed associations with tumor size change. TCRdb carries this immuneACCESS record with in-frame sequences only. Its versions omit some clonotypes, under half of them owing to an unresolved V gene in the studies checked, with the rest unexplained. That table is the source of V, J and clone size, and D and trimming were worked out from the DNA. For this sample the table gives 13,000 to 15,000 clones, of which less than 75% were detected only once. 2.4% of the sample comes from the top ten.

The meaning of the sample's time point label: after neoadjuvant nivolumab, at surgical resection. Patients had been newly diagnosed with stage II-IVA oral cavity squamous cell carcinoma, and no prior systemic or radiation treatment had been given to the patients. The cohort consisted of patients with HPV-negative, locally advanced oral cavity squamous cell carcinoma. Peripheral blood mononuclear cells were analyzed directly and were not maintained or expanded in culture. Samples came from a longitudinal correlative study of a single-arm phase II trial of neoadjuvant nivolumab in oral cavity squamous cell carcinoma. Subject-matched pre- and post-treatment PBMCs and tumors from three responders and three non-responders were subjected to genomic DNA-based TCRbeta sequencing. Peripheral blood mononuclear cells were collected once before nivolumab treatment and again after treatment, at the time of surgery. The Maxwell RSC DNA from Cells kit was used to extract genomic DNA from PBMCs.

As concerns this clone: Its target antigen remains unknown. No quality values exist for individual bases; no much larger clone is one base distant.

The CDR3 measures 17 amino acids from cysteine to phenylalanine. The retained sequence is limited to the CDR3, 51 bases, with the frame set at the first base. CDR1 and CDR2 are drawn from the germline V gene: LGHNA, YNFKEQ. V sheds 2 bases and J sheds 0 bases, leaving 13 bases between their ends. This clonotype was obtained from a person aged 35 to 85 with oral cavity squamous cell carcinoma. The chain uses TRBV4-2 and TRBJ2-2; no D gene can be assigned with confidence. The material was PBMCs, obtained after nivolumab (anti-PD-1) treatment. The CDR3 here reads CASSQPTENTNTGELFF. The nucleotide sequence is TGTGCCAGCAGCCAACCTACAGAGAACACGAACACCGGGGAGCTGTTTTTT.